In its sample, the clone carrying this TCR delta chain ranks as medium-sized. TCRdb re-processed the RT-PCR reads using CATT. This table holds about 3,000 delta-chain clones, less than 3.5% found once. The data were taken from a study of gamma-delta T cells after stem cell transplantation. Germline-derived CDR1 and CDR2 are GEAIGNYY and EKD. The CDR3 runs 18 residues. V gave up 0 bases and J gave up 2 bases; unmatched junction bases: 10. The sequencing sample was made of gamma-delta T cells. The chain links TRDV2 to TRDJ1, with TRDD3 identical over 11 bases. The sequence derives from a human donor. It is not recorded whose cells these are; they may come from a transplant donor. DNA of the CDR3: TGTGCCTGTGACACCCTGGGGGATACAGTGAGTGGAACCGATAAACTCATCTTT. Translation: CACDTLGDTVSGTDKLIF.